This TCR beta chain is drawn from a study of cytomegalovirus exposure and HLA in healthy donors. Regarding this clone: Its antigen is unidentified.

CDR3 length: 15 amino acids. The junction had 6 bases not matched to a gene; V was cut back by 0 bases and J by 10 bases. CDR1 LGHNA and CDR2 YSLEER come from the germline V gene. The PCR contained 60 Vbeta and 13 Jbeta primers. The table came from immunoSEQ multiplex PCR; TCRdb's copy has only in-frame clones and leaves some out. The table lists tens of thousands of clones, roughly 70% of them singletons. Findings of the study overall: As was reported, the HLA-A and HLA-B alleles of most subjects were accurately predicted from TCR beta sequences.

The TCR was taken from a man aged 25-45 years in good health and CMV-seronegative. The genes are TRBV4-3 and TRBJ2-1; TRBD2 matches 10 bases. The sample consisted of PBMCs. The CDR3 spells CASSQDRAGGREQFF. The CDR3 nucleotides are TGCGCCAGCAGCCAAGATCGAGCGGGGGGGCGAGAGCAGTTCTTC.